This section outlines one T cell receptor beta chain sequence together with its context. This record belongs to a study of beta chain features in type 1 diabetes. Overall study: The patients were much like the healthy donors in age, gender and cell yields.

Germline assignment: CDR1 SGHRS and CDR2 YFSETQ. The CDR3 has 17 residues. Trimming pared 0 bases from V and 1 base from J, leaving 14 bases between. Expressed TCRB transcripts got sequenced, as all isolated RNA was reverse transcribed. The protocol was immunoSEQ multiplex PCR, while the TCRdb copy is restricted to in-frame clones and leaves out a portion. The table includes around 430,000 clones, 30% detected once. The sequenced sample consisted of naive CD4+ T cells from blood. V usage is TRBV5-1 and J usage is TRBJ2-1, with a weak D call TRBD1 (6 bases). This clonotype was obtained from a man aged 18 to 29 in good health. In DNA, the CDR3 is TGCGCCAGCAGCTTGGCCAGGGGTCCGGTATCCTACAATGAGCAGTTCTTC. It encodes CASSLARGPVSYNEQFF.